This TCR beta chain is from a study of cytomegalovirus exposure and HLA in healthy donors. About the research overall: Unique TCRs numbering around 80 million, obtained from HLA-typed donors, made up an early data release. Findings and limits, study-wide: Several V segments, TRBV6-2 and TRBV6-3 among them, could not be told apart and were dropped. Presence/absence analyses assumed roughly uniform sequencing depth across donors.

As regards this clone: Its antigen is currently unknown.

PCR employed 60 Vbeta and 13 Jbeta primers. In the study's own analysis: About 11 million of the about 80 million unique TCR beta chains counted in a later analysis were shared. Data came from immunoSEQ multiplex PCR; TCRdb stores just in-frame clones and leaves some out. The DNA was the basis for D and trimming; V, J and clone size are from that table. Among more than 95,000 clones, around 66% were seen once, and the ten largest hold approximately 3.5%. The CDR3 sequence is 17 residues long. Germline V gene lookup returns CDR1 SGHRS and CDR2 YFSETQ. Trimming cost V 0 bases and J 2 bases, with 16 bases left between them.

Input material: PBMCs. This TCR came from a woman in her forties or fifties in good health and CMV-seronegative. This chain joins TRBV5-1 and TRBJ2-3; tentatively, D is TRBD1 (5 bases). CDR3: CASSLGSQGLTTDTQYF. Written as DNA, the CDR3 is TGCGCCAGCAGCTTGGGTTCTCAGGGCCTAACCACAGATACGCAGTATTTT.